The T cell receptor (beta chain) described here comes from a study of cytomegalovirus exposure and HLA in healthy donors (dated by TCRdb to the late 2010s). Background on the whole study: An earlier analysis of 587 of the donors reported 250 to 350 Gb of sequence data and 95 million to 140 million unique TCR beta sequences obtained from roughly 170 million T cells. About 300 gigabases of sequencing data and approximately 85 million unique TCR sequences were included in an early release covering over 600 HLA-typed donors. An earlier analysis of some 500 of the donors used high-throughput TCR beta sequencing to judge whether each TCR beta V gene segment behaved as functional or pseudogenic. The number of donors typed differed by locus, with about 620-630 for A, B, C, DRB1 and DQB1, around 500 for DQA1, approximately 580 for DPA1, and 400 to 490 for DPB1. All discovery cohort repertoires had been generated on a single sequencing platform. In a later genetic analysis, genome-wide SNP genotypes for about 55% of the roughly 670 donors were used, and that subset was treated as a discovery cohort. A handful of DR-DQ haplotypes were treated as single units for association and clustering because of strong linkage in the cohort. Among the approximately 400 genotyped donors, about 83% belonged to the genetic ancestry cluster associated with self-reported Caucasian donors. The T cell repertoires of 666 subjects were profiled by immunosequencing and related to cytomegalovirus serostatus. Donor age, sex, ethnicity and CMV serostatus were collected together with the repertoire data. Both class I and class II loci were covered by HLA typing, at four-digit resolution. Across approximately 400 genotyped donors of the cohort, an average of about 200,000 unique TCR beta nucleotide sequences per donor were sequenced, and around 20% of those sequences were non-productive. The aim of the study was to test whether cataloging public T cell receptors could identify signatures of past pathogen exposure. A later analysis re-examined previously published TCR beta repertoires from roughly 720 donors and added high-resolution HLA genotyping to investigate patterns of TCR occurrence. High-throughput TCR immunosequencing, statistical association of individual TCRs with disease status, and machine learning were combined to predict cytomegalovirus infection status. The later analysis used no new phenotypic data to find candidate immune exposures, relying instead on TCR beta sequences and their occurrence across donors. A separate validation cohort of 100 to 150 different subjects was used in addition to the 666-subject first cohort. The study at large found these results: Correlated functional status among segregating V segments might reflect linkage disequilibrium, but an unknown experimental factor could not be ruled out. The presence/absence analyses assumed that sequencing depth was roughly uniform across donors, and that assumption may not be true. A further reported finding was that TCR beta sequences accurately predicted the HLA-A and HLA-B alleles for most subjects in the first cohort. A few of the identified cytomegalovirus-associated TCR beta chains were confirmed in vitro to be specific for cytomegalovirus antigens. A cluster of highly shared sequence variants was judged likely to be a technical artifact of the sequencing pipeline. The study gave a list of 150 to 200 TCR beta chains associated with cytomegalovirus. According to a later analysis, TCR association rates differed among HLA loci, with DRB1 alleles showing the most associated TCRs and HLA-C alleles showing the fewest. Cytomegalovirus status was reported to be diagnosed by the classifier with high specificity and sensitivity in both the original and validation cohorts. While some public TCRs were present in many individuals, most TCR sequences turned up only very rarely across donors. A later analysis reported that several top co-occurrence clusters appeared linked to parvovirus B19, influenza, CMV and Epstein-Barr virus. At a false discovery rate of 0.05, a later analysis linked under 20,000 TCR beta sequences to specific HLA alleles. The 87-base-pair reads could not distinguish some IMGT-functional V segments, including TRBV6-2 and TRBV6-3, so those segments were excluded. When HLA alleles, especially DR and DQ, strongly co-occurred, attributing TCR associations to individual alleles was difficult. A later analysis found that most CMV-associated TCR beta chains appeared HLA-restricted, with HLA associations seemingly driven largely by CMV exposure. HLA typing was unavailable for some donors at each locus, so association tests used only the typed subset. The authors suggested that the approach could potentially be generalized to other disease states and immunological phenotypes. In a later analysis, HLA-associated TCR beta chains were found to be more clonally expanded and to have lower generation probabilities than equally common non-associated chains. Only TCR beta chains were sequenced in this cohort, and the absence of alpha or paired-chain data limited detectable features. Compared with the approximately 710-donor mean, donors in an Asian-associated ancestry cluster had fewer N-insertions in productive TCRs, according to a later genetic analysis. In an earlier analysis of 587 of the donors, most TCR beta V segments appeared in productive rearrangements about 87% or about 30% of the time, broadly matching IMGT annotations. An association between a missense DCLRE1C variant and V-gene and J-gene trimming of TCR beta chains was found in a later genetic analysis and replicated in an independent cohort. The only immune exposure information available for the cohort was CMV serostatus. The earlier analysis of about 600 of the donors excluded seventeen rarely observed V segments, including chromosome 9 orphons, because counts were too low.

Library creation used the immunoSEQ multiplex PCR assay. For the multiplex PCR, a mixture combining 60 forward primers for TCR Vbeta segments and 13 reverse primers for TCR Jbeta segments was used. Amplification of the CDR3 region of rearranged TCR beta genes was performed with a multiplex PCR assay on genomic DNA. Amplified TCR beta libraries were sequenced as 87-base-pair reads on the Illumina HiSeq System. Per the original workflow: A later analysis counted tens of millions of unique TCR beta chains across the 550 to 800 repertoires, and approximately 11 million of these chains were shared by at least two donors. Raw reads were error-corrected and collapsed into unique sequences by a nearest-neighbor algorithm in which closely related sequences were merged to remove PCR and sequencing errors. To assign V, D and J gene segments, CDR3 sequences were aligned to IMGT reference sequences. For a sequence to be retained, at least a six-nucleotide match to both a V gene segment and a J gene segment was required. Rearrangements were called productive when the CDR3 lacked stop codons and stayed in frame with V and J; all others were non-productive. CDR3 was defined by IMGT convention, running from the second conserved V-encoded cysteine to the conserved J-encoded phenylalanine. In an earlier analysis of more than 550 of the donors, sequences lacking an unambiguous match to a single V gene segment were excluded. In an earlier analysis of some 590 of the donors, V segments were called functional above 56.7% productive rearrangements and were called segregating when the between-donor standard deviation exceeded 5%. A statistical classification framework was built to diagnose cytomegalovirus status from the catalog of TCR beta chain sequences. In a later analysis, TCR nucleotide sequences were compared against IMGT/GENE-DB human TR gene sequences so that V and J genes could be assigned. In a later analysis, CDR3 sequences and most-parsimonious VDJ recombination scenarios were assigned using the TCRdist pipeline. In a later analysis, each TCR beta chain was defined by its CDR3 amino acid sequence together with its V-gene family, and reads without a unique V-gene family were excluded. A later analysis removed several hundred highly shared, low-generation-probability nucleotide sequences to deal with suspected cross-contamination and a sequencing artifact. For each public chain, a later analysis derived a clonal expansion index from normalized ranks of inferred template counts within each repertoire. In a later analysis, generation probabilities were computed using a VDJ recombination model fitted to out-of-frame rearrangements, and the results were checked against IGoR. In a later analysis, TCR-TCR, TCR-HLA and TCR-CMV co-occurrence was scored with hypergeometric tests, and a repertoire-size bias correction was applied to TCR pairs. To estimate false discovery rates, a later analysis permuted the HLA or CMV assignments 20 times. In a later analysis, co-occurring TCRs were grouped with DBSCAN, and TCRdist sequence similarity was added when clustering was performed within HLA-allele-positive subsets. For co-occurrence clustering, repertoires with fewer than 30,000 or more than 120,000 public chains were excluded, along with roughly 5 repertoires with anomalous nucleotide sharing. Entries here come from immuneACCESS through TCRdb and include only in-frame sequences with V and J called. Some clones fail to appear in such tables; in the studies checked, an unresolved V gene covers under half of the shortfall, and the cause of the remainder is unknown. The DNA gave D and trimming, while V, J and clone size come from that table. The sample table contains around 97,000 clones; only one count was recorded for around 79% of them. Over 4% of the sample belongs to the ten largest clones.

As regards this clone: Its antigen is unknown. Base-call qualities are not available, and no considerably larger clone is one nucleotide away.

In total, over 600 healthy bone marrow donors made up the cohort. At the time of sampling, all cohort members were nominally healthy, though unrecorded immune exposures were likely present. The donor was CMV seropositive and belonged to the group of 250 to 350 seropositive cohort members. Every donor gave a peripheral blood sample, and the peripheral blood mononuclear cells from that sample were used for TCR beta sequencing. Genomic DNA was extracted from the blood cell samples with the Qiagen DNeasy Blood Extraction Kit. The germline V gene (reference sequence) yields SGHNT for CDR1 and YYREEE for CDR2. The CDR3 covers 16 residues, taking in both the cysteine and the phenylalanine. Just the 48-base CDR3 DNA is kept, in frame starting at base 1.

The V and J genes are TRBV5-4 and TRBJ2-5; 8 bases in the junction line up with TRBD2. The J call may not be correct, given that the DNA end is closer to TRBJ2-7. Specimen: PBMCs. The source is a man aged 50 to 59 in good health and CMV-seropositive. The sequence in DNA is TGTGCCAGCAGTTCCGGTAGCGGGACGATCTCCTACGAGCAGTACTTC. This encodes CASSSGSGTISYEQYF.